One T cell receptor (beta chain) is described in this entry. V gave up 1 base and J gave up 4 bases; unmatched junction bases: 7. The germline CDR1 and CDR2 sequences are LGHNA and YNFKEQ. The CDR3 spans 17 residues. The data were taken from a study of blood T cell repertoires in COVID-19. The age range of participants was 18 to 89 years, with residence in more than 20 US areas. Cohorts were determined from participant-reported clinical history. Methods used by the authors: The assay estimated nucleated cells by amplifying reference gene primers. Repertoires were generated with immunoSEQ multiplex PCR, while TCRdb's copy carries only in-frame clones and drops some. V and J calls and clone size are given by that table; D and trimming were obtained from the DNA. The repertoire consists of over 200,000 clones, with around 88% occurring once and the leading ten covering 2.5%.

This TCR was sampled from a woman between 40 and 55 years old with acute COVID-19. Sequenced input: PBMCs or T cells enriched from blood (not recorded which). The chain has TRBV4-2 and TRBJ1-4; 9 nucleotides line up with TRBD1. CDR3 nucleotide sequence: TGTGCCAGCAGCCAAGGAAGCGACAGGGGGATTAATGAAAAACTGTTTTTT. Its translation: CASSQGSDRGINEKLFF.